The 22 T cell receptor beta chains below were found in one sample sequenced in a study of a mutant IDH1 vaccine in newly diagnosed glioma. Time point reported: week 47, end of study. In every dose of vaccine, 300 ug of mutant IDH1 20-mer peptide was given alongside topical imiquimod. Assay: immunoSEQ multiplex PCR; the TCRdb copy retains only in-frame clones and omits some. The repertoire holds 30,000 to 45,000 clones, about 81% seen once, with about 9.6% in the top ten. These TCRs' antigens remain unknown. The source material was PBMCs, sampled from a glioma patient whose treatment included an IDH1 peptide vaccine. The receptors were gathered from a man aged 35 to 55 with glioma.

This clone occurred once. V usage is TRBV5-1 and J usage is TRBJ2-5; 9 positions agree with TRBD2. The CDR3 consists of 16 residues. V trimming: 0 bases; J trimming: 5 bases; junction bases outside the gene matches: 8. Germline CDR1 SGHRS, CDR2 YFSETQ. Here the CDR3 reads CASSLELAGEGETQYF. The CDR3 DNA reads as TGCGCCAGCAGCTTGGAGTTAGCGGGAGAGGGGGAGACCCAGTACTTC. Drawing the rest from reference TRBV5-1 and TRBJ2-5, the complete variable domain is KAGVTQTPRYLIKTRGQQVTLSCSPISGHRSVSWYQQTPGQGLQFLFEYFSETQRNKGNFPGRFSGRQFSNSRSEMNVSTLELGDSALYLCASSLELAGEGETQYFGPGTRLLVL.

The chain employs TRBV2 and TRBJ2-1; D may match TRBD1 or TRBD2 (5 bases each). CDR1 and CDR2 from the germline V gene are SNHLY and FYNNEI. V gave up 5 bases and J gave up 8 bases, with 16 bases separating them. CDR3 size: 14 residues. CDR3 protein: CASSLDSSRDEQFF. The CDR3 bases are TGTGCCAGCAGTCTGGACTCCTCCAGGGATGAGCAGTTCTTC.

The genes are TRBV25-1 and TRBJ2-2, with a tentative D call TRBD1 (6 bases). CDR3 length: 17 amino acids. Germline V gene sequence: CDR1 MGHDK, CDR2 SYGVNS. Trimming pared 0 bases from V and 4 bases from J, leaving 15 bases between. Written as DNA, the CDR3 is TGTGCCAGCAGTGAATATACAAAGCAGGGGCGCACCGGGGAGCTGTTTTTT. This sequence encodes CASSEYTKQGRTGELFF.

This clone is labeled medium-sized. V gene TRBV5-6 combines with J gene TRBJ2-1, with 7 nucleotides matching TRBD2. V lost 2 bases to trimming and J lost 6 bases; unmatched junction nucleotides: 5. Germline V gene sequence: CDR1 SGHDT, CDR2 YYEEEE. CDR3 length equals 14 residues. The CDR3 protein is CASSLRLAINEQFF. The DNA of the CDR3 is TGTGCCAGCAGCTTACGACTAGCAATCAATGAGCAGTTCTTC.

V and J are TRBV19 and TRBJ2-3, with no clear D. Deletions cut 6 bases from V and 2 bases from J, with 9 bases between. Per the germline V gene, CDR1 is LNHDA and CDR2 is SQIVND (reference sequence). The CDR3 has 13 residues. CDR3 protein: CASSHGPTDTQYF. The DNA of the CDR3 is TGTGCCAGTAGCCACGGTCCCACAGATACGCAGTATTTT. The full variable domain, in which reference TRBV19 and TRBJ2-3 provide the parts outside the CDR3, is DGGITQSPKYLFRKEGQNVTLSCEQNLNHDAMYWYRQDPGQGLRLIYYSQIVNDFQKGDIAEGYSVSREKKESFPLTVTSAQKNPTAFYLCASSHGPTDTQYFGPGTRLTVL.

The J gene is TRBJ1-6, the V gene TRBV7-2, with a possible D match to TRBD1 (5 bases). The CDR3 extends over 15 amino acids. V lost 0 bases and J lost 6, with 9 bases in between. Germline V lookup: CDR1 SGHTA, CDR2 FQGNSA. The CDR3 loop reads CASSLAGPPNSPLHF. The CDR3 DNA reads as TGTGCCAGCAGCTTAGCGGGACCGCCTAATTCACCCCTCCACTTT.

The chain joins TRBV6-5 to TRBJ1-1; D unclear. The CDR3 runs to 16 residues. Germline-derived CDR1 and CDR2 are MNHEY and SVGAGI. The V and J ends lost 3 bases and 1 base respectively, with 15 bases between them. The CDR3 loop reads CASSYGLFLGNTEAFF. CDR3 coding DNA: TGTGCCAGCAGTTATGGACTTTTTCTCGGGAACACTGAAGCTTTCTTT.

This rearrangement joins TRBV11-3 to TRBJ2-5, with 8 bases lining up with TRBD2. The junction had 11 bases not matched to a gene; V was cut back by 3 bases and J by 2 bases. This CDR3 region has 17 residues. From germline, CDR1 is SGHNT and CDR2 YENEEA. Written as DNA, the CDR3 is TGTGCCAGCAGCTTCTCATTATTGACTAGCGCACAAGAGACCCAGTACTTC. Its protein product is CASSFSLLTSAQETQYF. The variable domain in full, completed from reference TRBV11-3 and TRBJ2-5, reads EAGVVQSPRYKIIEKKQPVAFWCNPISGHNTLYWYLQNLGQGPELLIRYENEEAVDDSQLPKDRFSAERLKGVDSTLKIQPAELGDSAVYLCASSFSLLTSAQETQYFGPGTRLLVL.

The V gene is TRBV7-9, the J gene TRBJ2-3, with D perhaps TRBD2 (6 bases). V was pared by 4 bases and J by 3 bases, with 11 bases between. CDR1 and CDR2 (germline): SEHNR, FQNEAQ (reference sequence). The CDR3 is 14 amino acids. The chain's CDR3 is CASSSRLVTDTQYF. Here the CDR3 DNA reads TGTGCCAGCAGCTCCAGACTAGTTACAGATACGCAGTATTTT.

This clone was counted a few times. V usage is TRBV4-2 and J usage is TRBJ2-2; no clear D gene. Germline values: CDR1 LGHNA, CDR2 YNFKEQ. Trimming shortened V by 3 bases and J by 2 bases, and 7 bases separated the two germline ends. CDR3 length: 14 residues. The CDR3 bases are TGTGCCAGCAGCCATGAACCAAACACCGGGGAGCTGTTTTTT. Residues: CASSHEPNTGELFF.

This clone showed up just a few times. This chain joins TRBV16 and TRBJ2-2, with no clear D. The CDR3 is 13 residues long. Germline lookup yields CDR1 KGHSY and CDR2 FQNENV. The V end lost 0 bases, the J end lost 6 bases, and 5 bases lay between the germline ends. For the CDR3, the DNA is TGTGCCAGCAGCCAATCGTGGGCCGGGGAGCTGTTTTTT. This translates into CASSQSWAGELFF. Looking up the rest from reference TRBV16 and TRBJ2-2 gives the full variable domain: GEEVAQTPKHLVRGEGQKAKLYCAPIKGHSYVFWYQQVLKNEFKFLISFQNENVFDETGMPKERFSAKCLPNSPCSLEIQATKLEDSAVYFCASSQSWAGELFFGEGSRLTVL.

V is TRBV6-5 and J is TRBJ2-2; 12 bases line up with TRBD1. V was clipped by 8 bases and J by 5 bases; unmatched bases: 3. Germline V gene sequence: CDR1 MNHEY, CDR2 SVGAGI. This CDR3 has 14 residues. The CDR3 nucleotides read TGTGCCAGCTGGGACAGGGGGCTTACCGGGGAGCTGTTTTTT. Translating it yields CASWDRGLTGELFF.

The chain employs TRBV5-6 and TRBJ1-1; weak D call: TRBD1 (5 bases). The germline gives CDR1 SGHDT, CDR2 YYEEEE. Trimming left V 3 bases short and J 5 bases short, with 11 bases between. The CDR3 has 13 amino acids. The CDR3 DNA reads TGTGCCAGCAGCTGGACGAGGGGAACTGAAGCTTTCTTT. This gives the protein CASSWTRGTEAFF.

The CDR3 is CASSSLTGGDEQFF. The CDR3 nucleotides are TGTGCCAGCAGCTCCCTGACAGGGGGCGATGAGCAGTTCTTC. The rearrangement uses TRBV11-3 and TRBJ2-1; TRBD1 matches at 10 bases. The CDR3 runs 14 residues. Germline V gene lookup returns CDR1 SGHNT and CDR2 YENEEA. J was trimmed by 8 bases and V by 4 bases; bases with no gene match: 5.

The rearrangement links TRBV5-1 to TRBJ2-7, with 8 bases fitting TRBD1. V lost 4 bases and J lost 3; bases outside the gene matches: 6. Germline V gene sequence: CDR1 SGHRS, CDR2 YFSETQ. CDR3 length equals 14 residues. CDR3 in amino acids: CASSLGQGVYEQYF. The CDR3 DNA reads as TGCGCCAGCAGCCTTGGACAGGGCGTCTACGAGCAGTACTTC.

This rearrangement joins TRBV4-1 to TRBJ2-3; D remains ambiguous. Germline V gives CDR1 MGHRA, CDR2 YSYEKL. This CDR3 comprises 12 residues. V shed 4 bases and J shed 6 bases, with 8 bases lying between them. CDR3 amino acids: CASSPTGDTQYF. The CDR3 nucleotides are TGCGCCAGCAGCCCTACTGGGGATACGCAGTATTTT.

This sequence joins TRBV5-6 and TRBJ2-1; D gene unclear. The CDR3 has 13 residues. Germline V gives CDR1 SGHDT, CDR2 YYEEEE. The ends were cut back, 2 bases at V and 8 bases at J, with 11 bases in the middle. This CDR3 reads CASSFSELYEQFF. The CDR3 nucleotides read TGTGCCAGCAGCTTTAGTGAGCTTTATGAGCAGTTCTTC. The full variable domain, with the rest looked up from reference TRBV5-6 and TRBJ2-1, is DAGVTQSPTHLIKTRGQQVTLRCSPKSGHDTVSWYQQALGQGPQFIFQYYEEEERQRGNFPDRFSGHQFPNYSSELNVNALLLGDSALYLCASSFSELYEQFFGPGTRLTVL.

The V gene is TRBV2, the J gene TRBJ1-1; 7 bases match TRBD1. Per the germline V gene, CDR1 is SNHLY and CDR2 is FYNNEI. V was clipped by 4 bases and J by 5 bases; unmatched bases: 7. The CDR3 spans 14 residues. In DNA, the CDR3 is TGTGCCAGCAGTGGACAGGGCTTGGGTACTGAAGCTTTCTTT. It specifies CASSGQGLGTEAFF. Together with reference TRBV2 and TRBJ1-1, the CDR3 gives the full variable domain: EPEVTQTPSHQVTQMGQEVILRCVPISNHLYFYWYRQILGQKVEFLVSFYNNEISEKSEIFDDQFSVERPDGSNFTLKIRSTKLEDSAMYFCASSGQGLGTEAFFGQGTRLTVV.

This clone was observed a handful of times. The chain is built from TRBV7-2 and TRBJ2-1; D not certain. The CDR3 runs to 15 residues. V shed 0 bases and J shed 4 bases, with 10 bases lying between them. Germline V gives CDR1 SGHTA, CDR2 FQGNSA. CDR3 nucleotide sequence: TGTGCCAGCAGCTTAGCTTCATCCCTGTACAATGAGCAGTTCTTC. Protein sequence: CASSLASSLYNEQFF.

The chain joins TRBV19 to TRBJ1-2; D might be TRBD1 (6 bases). Deletions cut 3 bases from V and 8 bases from J, with 16 bases between. The CDR3 extends over 14 amino acids. CDR1 and CDR2 (germline): LNHDA, SQIVND (reference sequence). CDR3 coding DNA: TGTGCCAGTAGTATGATGGGGGCTAAGACGGGCTACACCTTC. It yields the protein CASSMMGAKTGYTF.

The rearrangement joins TRBV5-1 to TRBJ2-5; 7 positions agree with TRBD1. The CDR3 has 18 amino acids. Germline V gives CDR1 SGHRS, CDR2 YFSETQ. V gave up 0 bases and J gave up 2 bases; unmatched junction bases: 13. CDR3 nucleotides: TGCGCCAGCAGCTTGGACAGGGGCCCGGGGCCGGAGCAAGAGACCCAGTACTTC. Its protein is CASSLDRGPGPEQETQYF.

This clone has more than one count but fewer than ten. This chain joins TRBV5-1 and TRBJ1-1; perhaps TRBD1 as D (6 bases). CDR1 is SGHRS and CDR2 is YFSETQ in the germline V gene. The CDR3 has 15 residues. The V and J ends lost 0 bases and 3 bases respectively, with 12 bases between them. CDR3 in amino acids: CASSLGSGVDTEAFF. The CDR3 nucleotides are TGCGCCAGCAGCTTGGGATCAGGGGTGGACACTGAAGCTTTCTTT.